This TCR beta chain stems from a study of CD8 T cells in ankylosing spondylitis. From the 5' RACE reads, TCRdb called clonotypes with MiXCR, one entry per CDR3 protein. Among fewer than 450,000 distinct CDR3 sequences, approximately 17% were seen once, and the ten largest hold 1%. Germline values: CDR1 SNHLY, CDR2 FYNNEI. The CDR3 totals 15 residues. J lost 5 bases, V lost 3 bases, and 2 bases had no gene match. Remarks on this clonotype: What it binds is unknown.

Whole-study results and caveats: Characteristic of ankylosing spondylitis blood, it appeared, was a TCR beta motif comprising about 8 highly homologous variants.

The clonotype comes from a male donor with ankylosing spondylitis. This sequence joins TRBV2 and TRBJ2-2; 11 nucleotides agree with TRBD2. Material: blood, either unsorted or a sorted T cell fraction (not recorded which). The CDR3 is CASSDRLAGTGELFF. In DNA, the CDR3 is TGTGCCAGCAGTGACCGACTAGCGGGAACCGGGGAGCTGTTTTTT.